The rows below give T cell receptor beta chains drawn from one sample of a study of brain T cells in children with intractable seizures. Assay used: immunoSEQ multiplex PCR; TCRdb lists only in-frame clones, some missing. This repertoire shows 110,000 or so clones, 94% found once; its top ten account for approximately 3.9%. Source: peripheral blood, taken at surgery. All receptors come from a boy under three years old with hemimegalencephaly and intractable seizures. Each CDR3 is given with its conserved first and last residue. A D gene is named only where the DNA matches it firmly. Clone size, where shown, is once, few, many, or a class for clones that have expanded.

v_call	j_call	d_call	clone_size	cdr3_nt	cdr3_aa
TRBV6-1	TRBJ2-7	NA	few	TGTGCCAGCAGTGAAACCCTTGGGCAGGGCTACGAGCAGTACTTC	CASSETLGQGYEQYF
TRBV5-1	TRBJ2-1	NA	NA	TGCGCCAGCAGCTTTAGGGGGAACAATGAGCAGTTCTTC	CASSFRGNNEQFF
TRBV28	TRBJ1-2	NA	NA	TGTGCCAGCACGCCCGCAGGGGTCTATGGCTACACCTTC	CASTPAGVYGYTF
TRBV7-9	TRBJ1-4	NA	NA	TGTGCCAGCAGGAAAGTTGAGGGGAATGAAAAACTGTTTTTT	CASRKVEGNEKLFF
TRBV2	TRBJ1-6	NA	few	TGTGCCAGCAGGGGTGGGCCCTATAATTCACCCCTCCACTTT	CASRGGPYNSPLHF
TRBV4-1	TRBJ2-1	TRBD2	NA	TGCGCCAGCAGCCACGCTAAAGGTAGCGGGGGAGGGAACAATGAGCAGTTCTTC	CASSHAKGSGGGNNEQFF
TRBV11-2	TRBJ2-2	NA	NA	TGTGCCAGCAGCTTAGTTCGGCTAGCTTCCGGGGAGCTGTTTTTT	CASSLVRLASGELFF
TRBV12-2	TRBJ1-1	NA	NA	TGTGCAAGTCGCTTCACGACAGGGGGCGCTAATGAAGCTTTCTTT	CASRFTTGGANEAFF
TRBV14	TRBJ2-1	NA	NA	TGTGCCAGCAGCCAAGTGTGGGGAATACAAGGGGGGAATGAGCAGTTCTTC	CASSQVWGIQGGNEQFF
TRBV12-3/TRBV12-4	TRBJ1-2	NA	NA	TGTGCCAGCAGTAGTTCCAACTATGGCTACACCTTC	CASSSSNYGYTF
TRBV10-3	TRBJ2-7	TRBD2	NA	TGTGCCATCAGTGCGAGGGTGCGAGCGGGGGCCCCGAGCTCCTACGAGCAGTACTTC	CAISARVRAGAPSSYEQYF
TRBV18	TRBJ2-7	NA	NA	TGTGCCAGCTCACCAAACCCGAACGTGTACTACGAGCAGTACTTC	CASSPNPNVYYEQYF
TRBV10-2	TRBJ2-7	NA	NA	TGCGCCAGCAGTAGTTTTGGGACCTACGAGCAGTACTTC	CASSSFGTYEQYF
TRBV27	TRBJ2-3	TRBD2	once	TGTGCCAGCCGGGGACTAGCGGGAGGGCCGTCAGATACGCAGTATTTT	CASRGLAGGPSDTQYF
TRBV27	TRBJ1-6	TRBD1	NA	TGTGCCAGAAGGGACAGGGGCCGAACAGAATGCTCCTATAATTCACCCCTCCACTTT	CARRDRGRTECSYNSPLHF
TRBV28	TRBJ1-4	NA	NA	TGTGCCAGCAGTTCCGTTAGGGTAAATGAAAAACTGTTTTTT	CASSSVRVNEKLFF
TRBV10-3	TRBJ2-3	NA	NA	TGTGCCATCAGTGTTATTCGGACAAGCACAGATACGCAGTATTTT	CAISVIRTSTDTQYF
TRBV6-6	TRBJ2-3	NA	NA	TGTGCCAGCAGGGACGGCACAGATACGCAGTATTTT	CASRDGTDTQYF
TRBV18	TRBJ1-1	NA	once	TGTGCCAGCTCACCCGCGGACACCCTCGGGACTGAAGCTTTCTTT	CASSPADTLGTEAFF
TRBV19	TRBJ2-5	NA	NA	TGTGCCAGTAGCCCGGGGGTAGAGACCCAGTACTTC	CASSPGVETQYF
TRBV28	TRBJ1-2	NA	NA	TGTGCCAGCAGTTTGGGGATTTTGGGGGTCGGGTATGGCTACACCTTC	CASSLGILGVGYGYTF
TRBV27	TRBJ1-5	NA	NA	TGTGCCACCGGATTGCCAGGGATGAATCAGCCCCAGCATTTT	CATGLPGMNQPQHF
TRBV20-1	TRBJ1-5	NA	NA	TGCAGTGCTAGTGGGGGGATGGGTAGCAATCAGCCCCAGCATTTT	CSASGGMGSNQPQHF
TRBV16	TRBJ2-7	NA	NA	TGTGCCAGCAGCCAATATATGCAGGGACCGTACGAGCAGTACTTC	CASSQYMQGPYEQYF
TRBV21-1	TRBJ2-7	NA	NA	TGTGCCAGCAGCAAAGGTCAGGCAGGGGTGTCCGAGCAGTACTTC	CASSKGQAGVSEQYF
TRBV6-1	TRBJ2-2	TRBD1	NA	TGTGCCAGCAGTGAACTCCCAGGGGGCGTCGGGGAGCTGTTTTTT	CASSELPGGVGELFF
TRBV4-1	TRBJ1-2	NA	once	TGCGCCAGCAGCCAAGAGGGGGGGCCTACCGAATATGGCTACACCTTC	CASSQEGGPTEYGYTF
TRBV28	TRBJ1-5	NA	NA	TGTGCCAGCAGCGAGGGAGGGCCTAATCAGCCCCAGCATTTT	CASSEGGPNQPQHF
TRBV6-6	TRBJ2-7	TRBD2	NA	TGTGCCAGCAGTTACTCGACGGGGGGCTACGAGCAGTACTTC	CASSYSTGGYEQYF